These 16 T cell receptor beta chains share one sample of origin, sequenced in a study of CD8+ T cells in alopecia areata. Specified treatment: oral pan-JAK inhibitor, 5-10 mg twice daily. cDNA serving as the sequencing template came from extracted, reverse transcribed RNA. TCRdb's copy holds only in-frame clones and misses some; the assay was immunoSEQ multiplex PCR. The table lists fewer than 110,000 clones, under 90% of them singletons. The sequences come from CD8+ T cells sorted from blood, collected at roughly week 30, from a patient treated with tofacitinib. Receptors were obtained from a human donor with alopecia areata.

The CDR3 DNA follows: TGTGCCAGCAGCTTAGCGGGGACAGCCTCCTACGAGCAGTACTTC. Its translation is CASSLAGTASYEQYF. J is TRBJ2-7 and V is TRBV7-9; TRBD1 aligns across 7 bases. The trim removed 0 bases at V and 0 bases at J, leaving 2 bases unmatched. The germline V gene has CDR1 SEHNR and CDR2 FQNEAQ (reference sequence). The CDR3 consists of 15 residues.

This clone is judged medium-sized. V gene TRBV6-4 combines with J gene TRBJ2-3; 8 nucleotides align to TRBD2. V lost 6 bases to trimming and J lost 1 base; unmatched junction nucleotides: 3. CDR1 and CDR2 from the germline V gene are MRHNA and SNTAGT. The CDR3 covers 14 residues. DNA for the CDR3: TGTGCCAGCAGCCCGACTAGCGGCACAGATACGCAGTATTTT. Translating it yields CASSPTSGTDTQYF.

This chain connects TRBV19 to TRBJ2-7; the match to TRBD2 covers 10 bases. Trimming took 4 bases from V and 3 from J; bases not matched to a gene: 0. Germline V gene sequence: CDR1 LNHDA, CDR2 SQIVND (reference sequence). The CDR3 covers 13 residues. The DNA for the CDR3 is TGTGCCAGTAGTACTAGCGGGGGCTACGAGCAGTACTTC. Protein: CASSTSGGYEQYF.

This clone was picked up one time. The rearrangement uses TRBV27 and TRBJ2-1, with TRBD2 as a possible D gene (7 bases). V was shortened by 4 bases and J by 2 bases, with 15 bases between the two germline ends. Germline CDR1 reads MNHEY; CDR2 reads SMNVEV (reference sequence). This CDR3 is 16 amino acids long. The CDR3 here is CASSYPPGGPYNEQFF. For the CDR3, the DNA is TGTGCCAGCAGTTATCCTCCGGGGGGCCCCTACAATGAGCAGTTCTTC.

A single count supports this clone. The V call is TRBV25-1, the J call TRBJ2-7, with D maybe TRBD1 (6 bases). The V gene's germline CDR1 is MGHDK and CDR2 SYGVNS. The germline V and J ends were trimmed by 8 bases and 4 bases, with 6 bases remaining between them. This CDR3 is built from 10 residues. This CDR3 reads CASQGYEQYF. Written as DNA, the CDR3 is TGTGCCAGCCAGGGGTACGAGCAGTACTTC.

This rearrangement joins TRBV27 to TRBJ2-7, with D uncertain. The CDR3 is 12 residues long. The germline gives CDR1 MNHEY, CDR2 SMNVEV (reference sequence). V lost 3 bases and J lost 4, with 7 bases in between. CDR3 sequence reads: CASSFSGYEQYF. DNA for the CDR3: TGTGCCAGCAGTTTCTCCGGTTACGAGCAGTACTTC.

This clone appeared once. This rearrangement joins TRBV29-1 to TRBJ2-1; D gene unclear. The germline V gene has CDR1 SQVTM and CDR2 ANQGSEA. CDR3 length: 11 amino acids. The V gene lost 3 bases and the J gene lost 5 bases, with 5 bases spanning the gap. The CDR3 protein is CSVEVNNEQFF. In DNA form, the CDR3 reads TGCAGCGTTGAGGTGAACAATGAGCAGTTCTTC.

The V call is TRBV7-8, the J call TRBJ2-1; the D call may be TRBD1 or TRBD2 (7 bases each). The CDR3 extends over 16 amino acids. Trimming removed 5 bases at V and 8 bases at J, with 22 bases between. Germline CDR1 and CDR2: SGHVS and FQNEAQ. The CDR3 spells CASSPSSGGGIHEQFF. CDR3 nucleotide sequence: TGTGCCAGCAGCCCATCCTCAGGGGGGGGGATTCATGAGCAGTTCTTC.

The chain employs TRBV6-1 and TRBJ2-3; 7 bases are shared with TRBD2. Losses at the gene ends were 2 bases for V and 6 bases for J; bases not matched to a gene: 14. Germline lookup yields CDR1 MNHNS and CDR2 SASEGT. This CDR3 region has 17 residues. The CDR3, as DNA: TGTGCCAGCAGTGAACAGGAGGCTAGCGGTTTTGAGGATACGCAGTATTTT. It encodes CASSEQEASGFEDTQYF.

In nucleotides, the CDR3 is TGTGCCTGGAGTGTACGAGGACGAGGGGAGACCCAGTACTTC. Protein sequence: CAWSVRGRGETQYF. The chain employs TRBV30 and TRBJ2-5; a weak D match, TRBD2 (5 bases). Between the trimmed V and J ends, which lost 0 bases and 5 bases, there was a span of 13 bases. CDR3 length: 14 residues. The germline CDR1 and CDR2 sequences are GTSNPN and SVGIG (reference sequence).

The rearrangement links TRBV7-9 to TRBJ1-2; D remains unclear. V lost 1 base, J lost 8 bases, and 2 bases lay in between. CDR1 is SEHNR, CDR2 FQNEAQ, per germline (reference sequence). This CDR3 region has 10 residues. This CDR3 is CASSLGGYTF. For the CDR3, the DNA is TGTGCCAGCAGCTTAGGGGGCTACACCTTC.

The genes are TRBV6-1 and TRBJ2-1, with D hard to call. CDR3 length equals 14 residues. The germline V and J ends were trimmed by 10 bases and 0 bases, with 13 bases remaining between them. Germline CDR1 and CDR2: MNHNS and SASEGT. CDR3 in DNA: TGTGCCACTGATTCCCACAGCTCCTACAATGAGCAGTTCTTC. Its translation is CATDSHSSYNEQFF.

V usage is TRBV7-9 and J usage is TRBJ2-1; D might be TRBD1 (5 bases). The germline gives CDR1 SEHNR, CDR2 FQNEAQ (reference sequence). The CDR3 runs to 14 residues. V was shortened by 2 bases and J by 5 bases, with 10 bases between the two germline ends. The DNA for the CDR3 is TGTGCCAGCAGCTTACCAGGGTTCAACAATGAGCAGTTCTTC. Amino acid sequence: CASSLPGFNNEQFF.

This clone has just one count. V is TRBV5-1 and J is TRBJ2-2; TRBD2 agrees at 7 bases. Looked up from germline, CDR1 is SGHRS and CDR2 is YFSETQ. Trimming at V came to 4 bases and at J to 2 bases, leaving 8 bases not matched to a gene. The CDR3 has 16 residues. In nucleotides, the CDR3 is TGCGCCAGCAGCGAACTGGCGGGGGTTAACACCGGGGAGCTGTTTTTT. This encodes CASSELAGVNTGELFF. Full variable domain (missing parts from reference TRBV5-1 and TRBJ2-2): KAGVTQTPRYLIKTRGQQVTLSCSPISGHRSVSWYQQTPGQGLQFLFEYFSETQRNKGNFPGRFSGRQFSNSRSEMNVSTLELGDSALYLCASSELAGVNTGELFFGEGSRLTVL.

On this clone: Different DNA sequences within this sample yield the same CDR3. V and J are TRBV27 and TRBJ2-3; no clear D. Deletions cut 5 bases from V and 0 bases from J, with 3 bases between. Germline CDR1 MNHEY, CDR2 SMNVEV (reference sequence). The CDR3 covers 12 residues. The CDR3 DNA sequence: TGTGCCAGCAGTCTCAGCACAGATACGCAGTATTTT. Its translation is CASSLSTDTQYF.

The rearrangement links TRBV6-6 to TRBJ2-7; D unclear. This CDR3 is built from 12 residues. Germline lookup yields CDR1 MNHNY and CDR2 SVGAGI (reference sequence). The V end was cut by 8 bases, the J end by 7 bases, with 15 bases between. CDR3 sequence reads: CASGRTWQEQYF. CDR3 nucleotides: TGTGCCAGCGGCCGGACCTGGCAGGAGCAGTACTTC.